What follows is one TCR beta chain and its context. Its antigen remains unidentified. This sample was taken from a study of cytomegalovirus exposure and HLA in healthy donors. Findings of the study overall: A subsequent analysis found that TCR clusters from the first cohort also tended to co-occur in the approximately 130 validation repertoires, with under 95% of cluster scores above 0. The classifier was said to identify cytomegalovirus status with high specificity and sensitivity.

Clones were sequenced by immunoSEQ multiplex PCR, and TCRdb holds only the in-frame ones, with some missing. The sample carries under 200,000 clones, roughly 89% recorded once. Sequenced material: PBMCs. The TCR comes from a woman younger than 30 in good health and CMV-seropositive.

The CDR3 sequence is CASAPGRHDEQYF. Written as DNA, the CDR3 is TGTGCCAGCGCCCCAGGGCGCCACGACGAGCAGTACTTC. The rearrangement uses TRBV6-6 and TRBJ2-7; the D gene is possibly TRBD1 (5 bases). CDR1 MNHNY and CDR2 SVGAGI come from the germline V gene (reference sequence). Trimming shortened V by 8 bases and J by 5 bases, and 16 bases separated the two germline ends. The CDR3 is 13 residues long.